This T cell receptor (beta chain) was obtained from a study of blood T cells in healthy people across ages. On this clonotype: This may arise from a read error, as a much more abundant clone is one base away.

CDR1 is MNHNY, CDR2 SVGAGI, per germline (reference sequence). CDR3 size: 11 residues. V was pared by 6 bases and J by 11 bases, with 13 bases between. A sample-barcoded 5' primer and a J-beta primer mix were used in a second PCR of about 6 to 11 cycles. TCRdb called the 5' RACE reads again in MiXCR, with one record for every CDR3 protein. The sample lists fewer than 750,000 distinct CDR3 sequences; under 55% were seen once. This TCR derives from a man older than 75 in good health. This chain links TRBV6-6 with TRBJ1-1; no clear D. Material: blood. The CDR3 loop reads CASRTIGWAFF. In DNA form, the CDR3 reads TGTGCCAGCAGGACGATCGGATGGGCTTTCTTT.